The 9 T cell receptor beta chains below were found in one sample sequenced in a study of blood T cell repertoires in COVID-19. Repertoires were generated with immunoSEQ multiplex PCR, while TCRdb's copy carries only in-frame clones and drops some. The repertoire holds roughly 79,000 clones, with roughly 80% as singletons. Sequenced: peripheral blood. The receptors come from a man aged 60 to 69 with active or convalescent COVID-19.

The chain couples TRBV3-1 (or the pseudogene TRBV3-2) to TRBJ1-3; no reliable D call. Trimming pared 4 bases from V and 0 bases from J, leaving 16 bases between. The CDR3 sequence is 17 residues long. Germline CDR1 LGHDT, CDR2 YNNKEL (reference sequence). CDR3 DNA: TGTGCCAGCAGCCGCCTCCCGTCGGAGTCCTCTGGAAACACCATATATTTT. It translates to CASSRLPSESSGNTIYF.

The V gene is TRBV19, the J gene TRBJ2-6; D is unclear. Trimming removed 4 bases from V and 0 bases from J, with 7 bases in between. This CDR3 has 15 residues. The germline V gene encodes CDR1 LNHDA and CDR2 SQIVND (reference sequence). The CDR3 loop is CASSTLSSGANVLTF. The CDR3, as DNA: TGTGCCAGTAGTACCCTTAGCTCTGGGGCCAACGTCCTGACTTTC. Supplemented by reference TRBV19 and TRBJ2-6, the full variable domain reads DGGITQSPKYLFRKEGQNVTLSCEQNLNHDAMYWYRQDPGQGLRLIYYSQIVNDFQKGDIAEGYSVSREKKESFPLTVTSAQKNPTAFYLCASSTLSSGANVLTFGAGSRLTVL.

This clone was recorded only once. The J gene is TRBJ2-2, the V gene TRBV2; D might be TRBD2 (6 bases). Germline V gene data show CDR1 as SNHLY and CDR2 as FYNNEI. This CDR3 has 14 residues. V shed 10 bases and J shed 7 bases, with 19 bases lying between them. The CDR3 nucleotides read TGTGCCACCCGCGATGCTGGAGCGGGCGGGGAGCTGTTTTTT. Translating it yields CATRDAGAGGELFF.

The chain is built from TRBV5-6 and TRBJ2-3; D is undetermined. CDR3 length: 12 amino acids. In germline, CDR1 is SGHDT, CDR2 YYEEEE. Trimming left V 5 bases short and J 5 bases short, with 9 bases between. CDR3 in DNA: TGTGCCAGCAGGAAGCGCCAAGATACGCAGTATTTT. Protein: CASRKRQDTQYF.

The chain links TRBV15 to TRBJ1-6; D might be TRBD1 (5 bases). Germline V gives CDR1 LNHNV, CDR2 YYDKDF (reference sequence). V dropped 0 bases and J dropped 3 bases, with 12 bases sitting between them. The CDR3 has 17 amino acids. DNA for the CDR3: TGTGCCACCAGCAGAGATTATGTAACAGGCTATAATTCACCCCTCCACTTT. Translating it yields CATSRDYVTGYNSPLHF.

The V call is TRBV7-2, the J call TRBJ2-1; 8 nucleotides match TRBD2. Germline V CDR1 and CDR2: SGHTA, FQGNSA. The CDR3 contains 16 residues. J lost 4 bases, V lost 5 bases, and 10 bases had no gene match. The DNA for the CDR3 is TGTGCCAGCAGCCGGTCAAGGTCGGGGGGGTACAATGAGCAGTTCTTC. The encoded protein is CASSRSRSGGYNEQFF.

V gene TRBV3-1 (or the pseudogene TRBV3-2) combines with J gene TRBJ2-3; D gene unclear. The CDR3 covers 12 residues. In germline, CDR1 is LGHDT, CDR2 YNNKEL (reference sequence). V was pared by 3 bases and J by 2 bases, with 3 bases between. CDR3 protein: CASSHNTDTQYF. CDR3 bases: TGTGCCAGCAGCCACAACACAGATACGCAGTATTTT.

The J gene is TRBJ1-2, the V gene TRBV28, with 11 bases matching TRBD1. The J segment lost 5 bases and the V segment lost 7 bases, leaving 6 bases of the junction unmatched. Germline values: CDR1 MDHEN, CDR2 SYDVKM. The CDR3 contains 14 residues. CDR3 in amino acids: CASNPGTGGYGYTF. CDR3 DNA sequence: TGTGCCAGCAACCCCGGGACAGGGGGGTATGGCTACACCTTC.

V usage is TRBV6-5 and J usage is TRBJ1-6, with D perhaps TRBD1 (5 bases). V was pared by 6 bases and J by 9 bases, with 18 bases between. The CDR3 sequence is 15 residues long. In germline, CDR1 is MNHEY, CDR2 SVGAGI. The CDR3 loop is CASSRSGALGSPLHF. In DNA form, the CDR3 reads TGTGCCAGCAGCCGAAGCGGGGCCCTGGGTTCACCCCTCCACTTT.